The rows below give T cell receptor beta chains drawn from one sample of a study of cytomegalovirus exposure and HLA in healthy donors. Some clones are missing from TCRdb's copy, which holds only in-frame ones; the method was immunoSEQ multiplex PCR. The sample yields 150,000 to 200,000 clones, approximately 84% seen once. Sequenced sample: PBMCs. The receptors were gathered from a woman aged 18-29 years in good health and CMV-seropositive. CDR3s include the opening cysteine and the closing phenylalanine or tryptophan. Fields, in order: D gene, V gene, J gene, clone size, CDR3 DNA, CDR3 protein. D genes are given only for firm matches. Size tells how often a clone was seen (once, few, many) or the class of an expanded clone, and some rows leave it out.

d_gene: TRBD1
v_gene: TRBV5-1
j_gene: TRBJ1-2
abundance: -
CDR3nt: TGCGCCAGCAGCCTGACTTGGACAGGGGAGAATTATGGCTACACCTTC
CDR3aa: CASSLTWTGENYGYTF

d_gene: TRBD1
v_gene: TRBV14
j_gene: TRBJ2-2
abundance: once
CDR3nt: TGTGCCAGCAGCTCCACTTCGACAGGGGTCGCCGGGGAGCTGTTTTTT
CDR3aa: CASSSTSTGVAGELFF

d_gene: TRBD1
v_gene: TRBV10-3
j_gene: TRBJ2-5
abundance: -
CDR3nt: TGTGCCATCAATCCCGGGACAGTACAAGAGACCCAGTACTTC
CDR3aa: CAINPGTVQETQYF

d_gene: -
v_gene: TRBV27
j_gene: TRBJ2-7
abundance: -
CDR3nt: TGTGCCAGCAGTTTAGATACCCTGCAGGACAGCCCTAGGAGAAACTCCTACGAGCAGTACTTC
CDR3aa: CASSLDTLQDSPRRNSYEQYF

d_gene: -
v_gene: TRBV6-1
j_gene: TRBJ2-3
abundance: -
CDR3nt: TGTGCCAGCAGTGCAACAGGCGCATCTAGCACAGATACGCAGTATTTT
CDR3aa: CASSATGASSTDTQYF

d_gene: -
v_gene: TRBV7-9
j_gene: TRBJ1-2
abundance: -
CDR3nt: TGTGCCAGCAGCTTAGTGGACAGCCCCGTAGACGGCTACACCTTC
CDR3aa: CASSLVDSPVDGYTF

d_gene: -
v_gene: TRBV27
j_gene: TRBJ2-7
abundance: -
CDR3nt: TGTGCCAGCAGTTTAGCCGGGAGTCGGGAGCAGTACTTC
CDR3aa: CASSLAGSREQYF

d_gene: -
v_gene: TRBV27
j_gene: TRBJ2-2
abundance: -
CDR3nt: TGTGCCAGCAGTCCCTGGGAAGGGGCTGGCACCGGGGAGCTGTTTTTT
CDR3aa: CASSPWEGAGTGELFF

d_gene: -
v_gene: TRBV4-2
j_gene: TRBJ2-2
abundance: -
CDR3nt: TGTGCCAGCAGCCAAAGTTTTTCAGGTTCAAGCGGGGAGCTGTTTTTT
CDR3aa: CASSQSFSGSSGELFF

d_gene: TRBD1
v_gene: TRBV18
j_gene: TRBJ1-2
abundance: -
CDR3nt: TGTGCCAGCTCACCTGGACAGGGAACTTATGGCTACACCTTC
CDR3aa: CASSPGQGTYGYTF

d_gene: TRBD1
v_gene: TRBV4-2
j_gene: TRBJ1-4
abundance: -
CDR3nt: TGTGCCAGCAGCCAAGGGGCAGGGGGCCGGGAAAAACTGTTTTTT
CDR3aa: CASSQGAGGREKLFF

d_gene: TRBD2
v_gene: TRBV6-1
j_gene: TRBJ2-7
abundance: -
CDR3nt: TGTGCCAGCAGTGAAGGGCGGGGGTCTATCGAGCAGTACTTC
CDR3aa: CASSEGRGSIEQYF

d_gene: TRBD2
v_gene: TRBV5-1
j_gene: TRBJ2-5
abundance: -
CDR3nt: TGCGCCAGCAGCTTGAATCTCGGGGGGAAGGGGCAAGAGACCCAGTACTTC
CDR3aa: CASSLNLGGKGQETQYF

d_gene: -
v_gene: TRBV7-2
j_gene: TRBJ1-6
abundance: -
CDR3nt: TGTGCCAGCAGCTTAGCCAGGGATAATTCACCCCTCCACTTT
CDR3aa: CASSLARDNSPLHF

d_gene: TRBD1
v_gene: TRBV7-9
j_gene: TRBJ1-2
abundance: -
CDR3nt: TGTGCCAGCAGCTTAGCCGTGGACAGGGTCAACTATGGCTACACCTTC
CDR3aa: CASSLAVDRVNYGYTF

d_gene: TRBD1
v_gene: TRBV18
j_gene: TRBJ2-1
abundance: once
CDR3nt: TGTGCCAGCTCACCGTCACAGGGGGACCGGAATGAGCAGTTCTTC
CDR3aa: CASSPSQGDRNEQFF

d_gene: -
v_gene: TRBV19
j_gene: TRBJ1-2
abundance: -
CDR3nt: TGTGCCAGTAGTATGGGACACCGGTTCGATGGCTACACCTTC
CDR3aa: CASSMGHRFDGYTF

d_gene: -
v_gene: TRBV19
j_gene: TRBJ1-2
abundance: -
CDR3nt: TGTGCCAGTAGTATAGGACGCAGGGTTGGCGGCTACACCTTC
CDR3aa: CASSIGRRVGGYTF

d_gene: -
v_gene: TRBV7-2
j_gene: TRBJ2-7
abundance: -
CDR3nt: TGTGCCAGCAGCTTAGTGGAGGACTACGAGCAGTACTTC
CDR3aa: CASSLVEDYEQYF

d_gene: -
v_gene: TRBV18
j_gene: TRBJ1-5
abundance: -
CDR3nt: TGTGCCAGCTCACGACCTTCTCCGCAGGGGAACAATCAGCCCCAGCATTTT
CDR3aa: CASSRPSPQGNNQPQHF

d_gene: -
v_gene: TRBV9
j_gene: TRBJ2-3
abundance: -
CDR3nt: TGTGCCAGCAGCGTTAGTGGGGCAGCCACAGATACGCAGTATTTT
CDR3aa: CASSVSGAATDTQYF

d_gene: TRBD2
v_gene: TRBV11-3
j_gene: TRBJ2-1
abundance: -
CDR3nt: TGTGCCAGCAGCTTGGGGACTAGCGGCGATGAGCAGTTCTTC
CDR3aa: CASSLGTSGDEQFF

d_gene: -
v_gene: TRBV27
j_gene: TRBJ2-1
abundance: -
CDR3nt: TGTGCCAGCAGTTCTAACAGGAATGAGCAGTTCTTC
CDR3aa: CASSSNRNEQFF

d_gene: -
v_gene: TRBV19
j_gene: TRBJ2-1
abundance: -
CDR3nt: TGTGCCCAGTACGGCAATTGCGGTGAGCAGTTCTTC
CDR3aa: CAQYGNCGEQFF

d_gene: TRBD2
v_gene: TRBV27
j_gene: TRBJ2-5
abundance: -
CDR3nt: TGTGCCAGCAGTTTAATTACTAGCGGGGGGCCACAAGAGACCCAGTACTTC
CDR3aa: CASSLITSGGPQETQYF

d_gene: -
v_gene: TRBV27
j_gene: TRBJ1-2
abundance: -
CDR3nt: TGTGCCAGCAGGGGGGGGTCGAACTATGGCTACACCTTC
CDR3aa: CASRGGSNYGYTF

d_gene: -
v_gene: TRBV9
j_gene: TRBJ2-1
abundance: once
CDR3nt: TGTGCCAGCAGCGGAACAAGCTCCTACAATGAGCAGTTCTTC
CDR3aa: CASSGTSSYNEQFF

d_gene: TRBD1
v_gene: TRBV5-1
j_gene: TRBJ1-2
abundance: -
CDR3nt: TGCGCCAGCAGCTTCTCCCGGGGACAGGGGGTCGGCTACACCTTC
CDR3aa: CASSFSRGQGVGYTF

d_gene: -
v_gene: TRBV19
j_gene: TRBJ2-1
abundance: -
CDR3nt: TGTGCCAGTAGTATAGCGGGGACCTACAATGAGCAGTTCTTC
CDR3aa: CASSIAGTYNEQFF

d_gene: TRBD1
v_gene: TRBV19
j_gene: TRBJ1-5
abundance: -
CDR3nt: TGTGCCAGCGACAGGGATCATCAGCCCCAGCATTTT
CDR3aa: CASDRDHQPQHF

d_gene: TRBD1
v_gene: TRBV19
j_gene: TRBJ1-6
abundance: -
CDR3nt: TGTGCCAGTAGTCCGGGACAGGGGGTTAGCTCCTATAATTCACCCCTCCACTTT
CDR3aa: CASSPGQGVSSYNSPLHF

d_gene: -
v_gene: TRBV4-1
j_gene: TRBJ2-3
abundance: -
CDR3nt: TGCGCCAGCAACGTCGGCGGGCTAGCTGTTCGTTTAGATACGCAGTATTTT
CDR3aa: CASNVGGLAVRLDTQYF

d_gene: -
v_gene: TRBV5-1
j_gene: TRBJ2-2
abundance: -
CDR3nt: TGCGCCAGCAGCTTGGGGGGCGCCGGGGAGCTGTTTTTT
CDR3aa: CASSLGGAGELFF

d_gene: -
v_gene: TRBV5-1
j_gene: TRBJ1-5
abundance: -
CDR3nt: TGCGCCAGCAGCTTGGCAGGGATGAGCAATCAGCCCCAGCATTTT
CDR3aa: CASSLAGMSNQPQHF

d_gene: TRBD1
v_gene: TRBV9
j_gene: TRBJ2-3
abundance: -
CDR3nt: TGTGCCAGCAGCCCGGGACAGGGGAGATATACGCAGTATTTT
CDR3aa: CASSPGQGRYTQYF

d_gene: TRBD1
v_gene: TRBV9
j_gene: TRBJ2-5
abundance: -
CDR3nt: TGTGCCAGCAGCGCCCAAATGGGGACAGGGACCAAGGGGACCCAGTACTTC
CDR3aa: CASSAQMGTGTKGTQYF

d_gene: TRBD1
v_gene: TRBV10-3
j_gene: TRBJ2-7
abundance: -
CDR3nt: TGTGCCACCCAAACAGGGGCAGCCTACGAGCAGTACTTC
CDR3aa: CATQTGAAYEQYF

d_gene: -
v_gene: TRBV7-7
j_gene: TRBJ1-3
abundance: -
CDR3nt: TGTGCCAGCAGCTACGGACTGATACCCTCTGGAAACACCATATATTTT
CDR3aa: CASSYGLIPSGNTIYF

d_gene: -
v_gene: TRBV9
j_gene: TRBJ2-1
abundance: -
CDR3nt: TGTGCCAGCAGCGACCCCGACAGCCAGGATGAGCAGTTCTTC
CDR3aa: CASSDPDSQDEQFF

d_gene: TRBD2
v_gene: TRBV6-6
j_gene: TRBJ2-7
abundance: -
CDR3nt: TGTGCCAGCAGTTACAGCGGGGGGGCGGGCGAGCAGTACTTC
CDR3aa: CASSYSGGAGEQYF

d_gene: -
v_gene: TRBV18
j_gene: TRBJ1-5
abundance: -
CDR3nt: TGTGCCAGCTCACCAAGACAGGATAGCAATCAGCCCCAGCATTTT
CDR3aa: CASSPRQDSNQPQHF

d_gene: -
v_gene: TRBV6-8
j_gene: TRBJ2-3
abundance: -
CDR3nt: TGTGCCAGCGGAATTAGCGAAGGGGATACGCAGTATTTT
CDR3aa: CASGISEGDTQYF

d_gene: -
v_gene: TRBV6-1
j_gene: TRBJ1-1
abundance: -
CDR3nt: TGTGCCAGCAGTGAAGGAGGTCGTACTGAAGCTTTCTTT
CDR3aa: CASSEGGRTEAFF

d_gene: -
v_gene: TRBV14
j_gene: TRBJ1-1
abundance: -
CDR3nt: TGTGCCAGCAGCCAAAATCTTGGGGGGAGTGCTTTCTTT
CDR3aa: CASSQNLGGSAFF

d_gene: -
v_gene: TRBV5-1
j_gene: TRBJ1-2
abundance: -
CDR3nt: TGCGCCAGCAGCTTGGTATTGGGGGGGACCTATGGCTACACCTTC
CDR3aa: CASSLVLGGTYGYTF

d_gene: -
v_gene: TRBV6-1
j_gene: TRBJ1-5
abundance: -
CDR3nt: TGTGCCAGCACCTTGGGGCAGACTAATCAGCCCCAGCATTTT
CDR3aa: CASTLGQTNQPQHF

d_gene: TRBD1
v_gene: TRBV4-3
j_gene: TRBJ1-6
abundance: -
CDR3nt: TGCGCCAGCAGCCAAGGGACAGGAGCTCGGAATAATTCACCCCTCCACTTT
CDR3aa: CASSQGTGARNNSPLHF

d_gene: -
v_gene: TRBV7-9
j_gene: TRBJ1-2
abundance: -
CDR3nt: TGTGCCAGCAGCGCCCGGGACTCTGGCTACACCTTC
CDR3aa: CASSARDSGYTF

d_gene: -
v_gene: TRBV27
j_gene: TRBJ1-4
abundance: -
CDR3nt: TGTGCCAGCAGTTTATACCCGAAGACAAGAGAAAAACTGTTTTTT
CDR3aa: CASSLYPKTREKLFF

d_gene: TRBD2
v_gene: TRBV9
j_gene: TRBJ2-2
abundance: -
CDR3nt: TGTGCCAGCAGCGCTCCGGGACTATCCACCGGGGAGCTGTTTTTT
CDR3aa: CASSAPGLSTGELFF